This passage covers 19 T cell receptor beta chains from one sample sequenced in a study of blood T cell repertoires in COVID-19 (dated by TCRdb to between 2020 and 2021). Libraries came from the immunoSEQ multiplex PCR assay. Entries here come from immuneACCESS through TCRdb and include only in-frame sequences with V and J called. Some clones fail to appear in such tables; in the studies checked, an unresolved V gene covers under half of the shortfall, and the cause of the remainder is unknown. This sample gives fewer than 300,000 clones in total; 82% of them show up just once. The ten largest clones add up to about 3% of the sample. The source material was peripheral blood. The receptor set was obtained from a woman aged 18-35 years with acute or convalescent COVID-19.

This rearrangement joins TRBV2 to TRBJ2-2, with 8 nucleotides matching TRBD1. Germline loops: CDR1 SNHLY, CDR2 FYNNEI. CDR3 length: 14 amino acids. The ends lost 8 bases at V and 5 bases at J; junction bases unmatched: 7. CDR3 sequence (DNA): TGTGCCAGCGGACCAGGGGGCCCAACCGGGGAGCTGTTTTTT. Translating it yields CASGPGGPTGELFF.

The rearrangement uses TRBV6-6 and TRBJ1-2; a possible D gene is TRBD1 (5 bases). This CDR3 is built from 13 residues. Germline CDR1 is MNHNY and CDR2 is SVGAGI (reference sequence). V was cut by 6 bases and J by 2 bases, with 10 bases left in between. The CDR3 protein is CASRSGGNYGYTF. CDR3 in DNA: TGTGCCAGCAGGAGCGGGGGGAACTATGGCTACACCTTC.

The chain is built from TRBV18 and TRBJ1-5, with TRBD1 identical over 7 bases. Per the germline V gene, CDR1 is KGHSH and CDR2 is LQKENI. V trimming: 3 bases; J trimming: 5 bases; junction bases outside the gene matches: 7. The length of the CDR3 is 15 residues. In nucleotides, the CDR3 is TGTGCCAGCTCACCTCCCGACAGGGCTCATCAGCCCCAGCATTTT. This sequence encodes CASSPPDRAHQPQHF.

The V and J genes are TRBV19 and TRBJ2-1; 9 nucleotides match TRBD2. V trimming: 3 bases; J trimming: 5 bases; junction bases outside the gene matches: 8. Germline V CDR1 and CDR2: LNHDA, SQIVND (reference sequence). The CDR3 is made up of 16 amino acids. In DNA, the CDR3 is TGTGCCAGTAGTATCCCGGGACTAGCCTCTCACAATGAGCAGTTCTTC. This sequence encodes CASSIPGLASHNEQFF.

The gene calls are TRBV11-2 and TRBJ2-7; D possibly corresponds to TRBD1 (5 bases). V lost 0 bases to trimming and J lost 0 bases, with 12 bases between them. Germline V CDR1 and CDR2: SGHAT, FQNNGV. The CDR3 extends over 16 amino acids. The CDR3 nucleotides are TGTGCCAGCAGCTTAGATGGGGCGGTTCTCTCCTACGAGCAGTACTTC. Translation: CASSLDGAVLSYEQYF.

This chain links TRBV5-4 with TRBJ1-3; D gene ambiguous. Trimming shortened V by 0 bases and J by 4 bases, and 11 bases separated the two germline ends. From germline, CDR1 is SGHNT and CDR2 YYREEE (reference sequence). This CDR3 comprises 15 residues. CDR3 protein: CASSLAGVVGNTIYF. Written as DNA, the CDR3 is TGTGCCAGCAGCTTGGCCGGGGTGGTCGGAAACACCATATATTTT.

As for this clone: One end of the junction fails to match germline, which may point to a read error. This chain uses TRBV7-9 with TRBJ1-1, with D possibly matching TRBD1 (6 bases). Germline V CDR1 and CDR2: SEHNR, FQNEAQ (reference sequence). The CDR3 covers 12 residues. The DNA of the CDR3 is TGTGCCAGCAGCCCGACCGGTGAGGGACAATCATTT. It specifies CASSPTGEGQSF.

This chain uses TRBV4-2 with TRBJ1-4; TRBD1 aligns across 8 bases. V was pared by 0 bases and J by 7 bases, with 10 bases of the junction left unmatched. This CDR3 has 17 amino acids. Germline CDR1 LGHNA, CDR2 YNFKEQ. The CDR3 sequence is CASSQDPSDRVFEKLFF. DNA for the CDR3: TGTGCCAGCAGCCAAGATCCGTCGGACAGGGTGTTTGAAAAACTGTTTTTT.

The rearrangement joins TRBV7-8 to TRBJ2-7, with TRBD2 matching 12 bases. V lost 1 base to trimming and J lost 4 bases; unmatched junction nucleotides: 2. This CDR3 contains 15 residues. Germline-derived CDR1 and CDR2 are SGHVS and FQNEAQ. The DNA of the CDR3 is TGTGCCAGCAGCTTAGTTACTAGCGGGAGGTACGAGCAGTACTTC. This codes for CASSLVTSGRYEQYF.

CDR3 sequence reads: CASSVGGAGETQYF. The DNA of the CDR3 is TGTGCCAGCAGCGTAGGTGGGGCGGGGGAGACCCAGTACTTC. The V and J genes are TRBV9 and TRBJ2-5; tentatively, D is TRBD2 (6 bases). Germline CDR1 is SGDLS and CDR2 is YYNGEE. The CDR3 runs 14 residues. V lost 0 bases and J 5 bases, leaving 11 bases between the germline ends.

CDR3 coding DNA: TGTGCCTGGACGGCTAGCGGGGTACCCTACGAGCAGTACTTC. This gives the protein CAWTASGVPYEQYF. The J gene is TRBJ2-7, the V gene TRBV30, with TRBD2 matching 9 bases. The V gene end was trimmed by 4 bases and the J gene end by 2 bases; junction bases not matched to a gene: 6. CDR1 and CDR2 from the germline V gene are GTSNPN and SVGIG (reference sequence). The CDR3 runs 14 residues.

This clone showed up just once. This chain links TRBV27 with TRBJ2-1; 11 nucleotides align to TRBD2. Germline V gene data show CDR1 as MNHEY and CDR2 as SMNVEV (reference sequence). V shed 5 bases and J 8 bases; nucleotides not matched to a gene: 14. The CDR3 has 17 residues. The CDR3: CASSDLRLAGGWDEQFF. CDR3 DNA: TGTGCCAGCAGTGACCTCCGCCTAGCGGGAGGTTGGGATGAGCAGTTCTTC.

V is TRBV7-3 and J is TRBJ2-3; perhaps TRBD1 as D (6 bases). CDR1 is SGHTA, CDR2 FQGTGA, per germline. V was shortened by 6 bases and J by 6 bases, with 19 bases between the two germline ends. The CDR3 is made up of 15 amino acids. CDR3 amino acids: CASRVQGHPGDTQYF. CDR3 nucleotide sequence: TGTGCCAGCAGGGTACAGGGCCACCCTGGGGATACGCAGTATTTT.

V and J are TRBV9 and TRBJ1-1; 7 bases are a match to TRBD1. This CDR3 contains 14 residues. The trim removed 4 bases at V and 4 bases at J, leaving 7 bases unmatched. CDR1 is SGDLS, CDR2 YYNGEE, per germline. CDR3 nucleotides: TGTGCCAGCAGCACGACGACAGGGCGCACTGAAGCTTTCTTT. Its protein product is CASSTTTGRTEAFF.

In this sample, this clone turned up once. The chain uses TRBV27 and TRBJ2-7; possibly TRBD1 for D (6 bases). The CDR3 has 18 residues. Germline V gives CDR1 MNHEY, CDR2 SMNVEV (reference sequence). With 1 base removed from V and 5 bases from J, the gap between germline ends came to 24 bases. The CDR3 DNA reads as TGTGCCAGCAGTTTATACTCCCCGCGGCCAGGGGAGCGGAACGAGCAGTACTTC. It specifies CASSLYSPRPGERNEQYF.

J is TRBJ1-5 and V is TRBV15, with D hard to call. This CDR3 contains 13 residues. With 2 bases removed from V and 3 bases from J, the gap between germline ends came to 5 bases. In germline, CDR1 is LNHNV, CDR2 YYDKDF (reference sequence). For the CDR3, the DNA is TGTGCCACCAGCAGACAGTACAATCAGCCCCAGCATTTT. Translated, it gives CATSRQYNQPQHF.

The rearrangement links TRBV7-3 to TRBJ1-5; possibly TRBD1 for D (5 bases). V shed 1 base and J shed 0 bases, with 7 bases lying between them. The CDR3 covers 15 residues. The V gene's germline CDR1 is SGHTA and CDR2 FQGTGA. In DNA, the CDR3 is TGTGCCAGCAGCTTAATGGGGGGTAGCAATCAGCCCCAGCATTTT. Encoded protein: CASSLMGGSNQPQHF.

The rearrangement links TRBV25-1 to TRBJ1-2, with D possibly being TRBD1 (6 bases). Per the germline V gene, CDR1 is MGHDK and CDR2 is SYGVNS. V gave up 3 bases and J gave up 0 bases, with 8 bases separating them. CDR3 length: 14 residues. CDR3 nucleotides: TGTGCCAGCAGTGACTACAGGGCTAACTATGGCTACACCTTC. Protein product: CASSDYRANYGYTF.

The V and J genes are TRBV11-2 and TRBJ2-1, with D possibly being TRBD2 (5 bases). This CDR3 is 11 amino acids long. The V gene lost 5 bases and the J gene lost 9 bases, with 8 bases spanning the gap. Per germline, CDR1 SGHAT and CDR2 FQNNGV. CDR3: CASSPRVEQFF. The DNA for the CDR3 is TGTGCCAGCAGCCCGAGGGTTGAGCAGTTCTTC.